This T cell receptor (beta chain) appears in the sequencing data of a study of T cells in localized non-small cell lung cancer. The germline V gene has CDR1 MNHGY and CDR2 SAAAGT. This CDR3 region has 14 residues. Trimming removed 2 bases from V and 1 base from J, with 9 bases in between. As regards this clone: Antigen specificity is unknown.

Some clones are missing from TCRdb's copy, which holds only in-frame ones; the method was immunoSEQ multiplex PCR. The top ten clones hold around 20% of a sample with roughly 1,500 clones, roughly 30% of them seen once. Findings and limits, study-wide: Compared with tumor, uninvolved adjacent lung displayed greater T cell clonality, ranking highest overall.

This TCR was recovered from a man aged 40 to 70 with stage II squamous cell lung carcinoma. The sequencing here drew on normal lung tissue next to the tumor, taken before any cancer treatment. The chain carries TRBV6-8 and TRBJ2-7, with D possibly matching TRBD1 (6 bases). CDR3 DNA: TGTGCCAGCAGTTACCCGGACAGTTCCTACGAGCAGTACTTC. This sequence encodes CASSYPDSSYEQYF.